One TCR beta chain is described in this entry. Its specificity is unknown. Researchers collected 2 to 2.5 ml of blood per donor. CDR3 size: 13 residues. Germline V lookup: CDR1 MDHEN, CDR2 SYDVKM. The data belong to a study of monozygotic twins with inflammatory bowel disease. Study-level results: Using the inverse Simpson index, IBD patients had lower TCRbeta diversity than healthy co-twins.

Each sample had eight separate cDNA synthesis reactions. UMIs containing a 6-nucleotide sample barcode were added via template switching. TCRdb re-called the 5' RACE reads and catalogs CDR3 proteins one per entry, DNA excluded. The table counts about 450,000 distinct CDR3 sequences; around 2.4% lies in the top ten. The sequence came from a human donor with ulcerative colitis or Crohn's disease, or a healthy co-twin of an affected twin (not recorded which). The chain employs TRBV28 and TRBJ2-7; TCRdb indicates TRBD1, and absent DNA this call remains unverified. The material sequenced was blood. The CDR3 is CASSSNRANEQYF.